The subject of this entry is one T cell receptor (beta chain). Original processing notes: Nucleated cell counts were estimated from reference gene primer amplification. The data were produced by immunoSEQ multiplex PCR, yet TCRdb's version contains in-frame clones alone and is incomplete. V and J calls and clone size are those listed in that table; D and trimming were worked out from the DNA. The table has more than 95,000 clones, about 74% seen once. The data belong to a study of blood T cell repertoires in COVID-19. Study at large: Sources were T cells, B-cell-depleted T cells, or PBMCs; the material itself was cDNA or gDNA.

The germline V gene has CDR1 SGHVS and CDR2 FQNEAQ. The V segment lost 5 bases and the J segment 0 bases; nucleotides outside the gene matches: 7. CDR3 length: 16 residues. The sequence was collected from a man in his sixties or seventies with acute or convalescent COVID-19. The sample was peripheral blood. The V and J genes are TRBV7-8 and TRBJ1-3, with 7 bases fitting TRBD1. The CDR3: CASSLRQGTSGNTIYF. DNA for the CDR3: TGTGCCAGCAGCCTCCGACAGGGCACCTCTGGAAACACCATATATTTT.